The clone carrying this T cell receptor beta chain was found a few times. The data were taken from a study of blood T cells in healthy people across ages. Study summary: Template switching recovered approximately one barcoded beta molecule for every two T cells.

PCR was performed a second time for roughly 7 to 12 cycles using a sample-barcoded 5' primer and a J-beta primer mix. TCRdb reanalysed the 5' RACE reads using MiXCR and keeps one entry per CDR3 protein. The sample carries about 1.6 million distinct CDR3 sequences, about 35% recorded once. The sample consisted of blood. The sequence was collected from a woman aged 25 to 45 in good health.

In DNA form, the CDR3 reads TGCAGTGCTAGGGCCGACTTCGAGGGGGACGAGCAGTACTTC. It translates to CSARADFEGDEQYF. This chain uses TRBV20-1 with TRBJ2-7, with D possibly being TRBD1 (6 bases). Germline CDR1 DFQATT, CDR2 SNEGSKA (reference sequence). Between the trimmed V and J ends, which lost 3 bases and 5 bases, there was a span of 17 bases. The CDR3 consists of 14 residues.